These 4 T cell receptor beta chains were all obtained from the same sample, sequenced in a study of STAT5B mutations in CD4+ large granular lymphocyte leukemia. Repertoires were generated with immunoSEQ multiplex PCR, while TCRdb's copy carries only in-frame clones and drops some. The table shows 30,000 to 40,000 clones, with about nine tenths occurring only once. The sample consisted of CD4+ T cells from blood buffy coats. Receptor source: a human donor in good health.

The gene calls are TRBV7-9 and TRBJ2-5, with TRBD2 as a possible D gene (6 bases). Looked up from germline, CDR1 is SEHNR and CDR2 is FQNEAQ (reference sequence). V lost 3 bases to trimming and J lost 5 bases, with 13 bases between them. CDR3 length: 14 residues. DNA for the CDR3: TGTGCCAGCAGCTTTACTAGCCCGGGCGAGACCCAGTACTTC. Protein: CASSFTSPGETQYF.

The V and J genes are TRBV21-1 and TRBJ2-5; TRBD1 reflects the table's D call only, with no check against the DNA. TRBV21-1 corresponds to a pseudogene. This CDR3 is 14 amino acids long. The CDR3 loop is CASSSWTGGETQYF. CDR3 DNA sequence: TGTGCCAGCAGCTCATGGACAGGCGGGGAGACCCAGTACTTC.

The rearrangement joins TRBV7-2 to TRBJ2-7, with D possibly TRBD1 on 6 matching bases. The CDR3 has 15 residues. V was pared by 1 base and J by 2 bases, with 12 bases between. Germline V gives CDR1 SGHTA, CDR2 FQGNSA. CDR3 in DNA: TGTGCCAGCAGCTTAGAGGCAGGGGTGGCCTACGAGCAGTACTTC. Translating gives CASSLEAGVAYEQYF.

This chain uses TRBV6-5 with TRBJ2-7, with no clear D. Trimming removed 0 bases from V and 6 bases from J, with 12 bases in between. The CDR3 is 14 amino acids. Per the germline V gene, CDR1 is MNHEY and CDR2 is SVGAGI. This CDR3 is CASSYSRALGEQYF. CDR3 nucleotides: TGTGCCAGCAGTTACTCACGGGCCCTCGGCGAGCAGTACTTC.